A single sample gave rise to the 30 T cell receptor beta chains below, sequenced in a study of blood T cell repertoires in COVID-19. The assay was immunoSEQ multiplex PCR, and TCRdb's table has in-frame clones only and misses some. The top ten clones hold about 7% of a sample with more than 200,000 clones, about nine tenths of them seen once. The sequencing input was PBMCs or T cells enriched from blood (not recorded which). The receptors stem from a man under 40 in a cohort exposed to, infected with or recovered from COVID-19 (not recorded which).

Only a few counts were recorded for this clone. The chain employs TRBV7-6 and TRBJ2-1, with D hard to call. V was cut by 5 bases and J by 6 bases, with 5 bases left in between. CDR1 and CDR2 (germline): SGHVS, FNYEAQ. The CDR3 runs 11 residues. CDR3 protein: CASSVGNEQFF. The DNA of the CDR3 is TGTGCCAGCAGCGTCGGCAATGAGCAGTTCTTC.

The rearrangement joins TRBV7-3 to TRBJ2-1, with TRBD2 as a possible D gene (6 bases). V lost 5 bases, J lost 9 bases, and 14 bases lay in between. This CDR3 comprises 13 residues. Germline CDR1 reads SGHTA; CDR2 reads FQGTGA. CDR3 region: CASSHGGAGEQFF. The CDR3 DNA follows: TGTGCCAGCAGCCACGGGGGTGCTGGTGAGCAGTTCTTC.

This clone was seen more than once but under ten times. The rearrangement uses TRBV10-1 and TRBJ2-7, with D tentatively TRBD1 (6 bases). V shed 4 bases and J shed 6 bases, with 10 bases lying between them. Germline V gives CDR1 WNHNN, CDR2 SYGVQD (reference sequence). The CDR3 sequence is 12 residues long. CDR3 DNA sequence: TGCGCCAGCAGTGTCCGGGACACCGAGCAGTACTTC. This encodes CASSVRDTEQYF.

The chain carries TRBV14 and TRBJ2-2; D may be TRBD1 (6 bases). The V gene lost 5 bases and the J gene lost 7 bases, with 14 bases spanning the gap. CDR1 and CDR2 (germline): SGHDN, FVKESK. This CDR3 contains 14 residues. The CDR3 DNA reads TGTGCCAGCAGCAGGGCAGGGGTGTTCGGGGAGCTGTTTTTT. It codes for CASSRAGVFGELFF.

The V gene is TRBV28, the J gene TRBJ1-2; D not certain. Trimming left V 5 bases short and J 9 bases short, with 10 bases between. The CDR3 is made up of 11 amino acids. The germline V gene encodes CDR1 MDHEN and CDR2 SYDVKM. The CDR3 DNA sequence: TGTGCCAGCAGTATGAGCTTTCGCTACACCTTC. Amino acid sequence: CASSMSFRYTF.

The chain employs TRBV27 and TRBJ2-5; perhaps TRBD1 as D (5 bases). This CDR3 contains 14 residues. Trimming left V 0 bases short and J 9 bases short, with 14 bases between. CDR1 MNHEY and CDR2 SMNVEV come from the germline V gene (reference sequence). The CDR3 nucleotides read TGTGCCAGCAGTTTATCGTCGACAGTTCGGGCCCAGTACTTC. It translates to CASSLSSTVRAQYF.

This clone was recorded only once. The rearrangement joins TRBV18 to TRBJ1-2, with TRBD1 as a possible D gene (5 bases). Germline values: CDR1 KGHSH, CDR2 LQKENI. The CDR3 spans 15 residues. V was clipped by 3 bases and J by 4 bases, with 15 bases between them. CDR3 nucleotides: TGTGCCAGCTCACCTTCGGACACGTTGCTCTATGGCTACACCTTC. This encodes CASSPSDTLLYGYTF.

This chain uses TRBV6-5 with TRBJ1-2, with 7 bases aligning to TRBD1. The V gene's germline CDR1 is MNHEY and CDR2 SVGAGI. Unmatched junction bases numbered 6, after V lost 7 bases and J lost 4 bases. The CDR3 runs to 13 residues. CDR3 sequence: CASTGGTAYGYTF. CDR3 DNA sequence: TGTGCCAGCACGGGGGGGACAGCCTATGGCTACACCTTC.

The chain couples TRBV5-1 to TRBJ1-1; D call uncertain. The germline V gene encodes CDR1 SGHRS and CDR2 YFSETQ. The V end lost 1 base, the J end lost 0 bases, and 4 bases lay between the germline ends. This CDR3 is built from 13 residues. The CDR3 DNA sequence: TGCGCCAGCAGCTTGTCCATGAACACTGAAGCTTTCTTT. Residues: CASSLSMNTEAFF.

This clone was observed a single time. This sequence joins TRBV5-1 and TRBJ1-3; D call uncertain. V lost 1 base and J lost 0, with 8 bases in between. CDR1 is SGHRS, CDR2 YFSETQ, per germline. The CDR3 is 15 residues long. The CDR3 region has the DNA TGCGCCAGCAGCTTGCACTCAGGCTCTGGAAACACCATATATTTT. It specifies CASSLHSGSGNTIYF.

The rearrangement joins TRBV28 to TRBJ2-4; the D gene is possibly TRBD1 (6 bases). Deletions cut 4 bases from V and 2 bases from J, with 15 bases between. CDR3 size: 16 residues. CDR1 MDHEN and CDR2 SYDVKM come from the germline V gene. The CDR3 DNA reads TGTGCCAGCAGTTACCGTCTCACAGGGACCAAAAACATTCAGTACTTC. Translating it yields CASSYRLTGTKNIQYF.

V is TRBV27 and J is TRBJ2-3; a weak D match, TRBD2 (6 bases). The CDR3 is 16 amino acids. CDR1 and CDR2 from the germline V gene are MNHEY and SMNVEV (reference sequence). Trimming took 2 bases from V and 4 from J, leaving 16 bases between them. The DNA for the CDR3 is TGTGCCAGCAGTTTACTAGCGCGGGCGGTTCCAGATACGCAGTATTTT. It is translated as CASSLLARAVPDTQYF.

The V call is TRBV25-1, the J call TRBJ1-2, with D possibly TRBD1 on 5 matching bases. Germline CDR1 is MGHDK and CDR2 is SYGVNS. Trimming shortened V by 4 bases and J by 8 bases, and 11 bases separated the two germline ends. This CDR3 spans 12 amino acids. The CDR3 sequence: CASSARGGGYTF. The CDR3 DNA reads TGTGCCAGCAGTGCGAGGGGAGGGGGCTACACCTTC.

The genes are TRBV10-1 and TRBJ2-1, with D possibly TRBD2 on 6 matching bases. V gave up 3 bases and J gave up 6 bases, with 15 bases separating them. Germline V gene data show CDR1 as WNHNN and CDR2 as SYGVQD (reference sequence). The CDR3 consists of 15 residues. CDR3 loop: CASSEGGGGLNEQFF. As DNA, the CDR3 is TGCGCCAGCAGTGAAGGAGGTGGGGGACTCAATGAGCAGTTCTTC.

The chain is built from TRBV7-2 and TRBJ2-1, with 9 nucleotides matching TRBD1. The CDR3 spans 16 residues. V was clipped by 5 bases and J by 4 bases; unmatched bases: 9. Per germline, CDR1 SGHTA and CDR2 FQGNSA. CDR3 amino acids: CASSTSRTGAYNEQFF. The CDR3, as DNA: TGTGCCAGCAGCACCTCGAGGACAGGGGCGTACAATGAGCAGTTCTTC.

This clone was recorded a few times. The chain joins TRBV5-1 to TRBJ1-2, with 9 nucleotides matching TRBD1. V lost 4 bases to trimming and J lost 7 bases; unmatched junction nucleotides: 14. Germline CDR1 is SGHRS and CDR2 is YFSETQ. This CDR3 spans 16 amino acids. The CDR3 DNA reads as TGCGCCAGCAGCGAGTACCTTTCCGGGACAGGGAGTGGCTACACCTTC. This translates into CASSEYLSGTGSGYTF.

V gene TRBV5-5 combines with J gene TRBJ1-2, with 9 bases that match TRBD1. There are 18 residues in the CDR3. Germline loops: CDR1 SGHKS, CDR2 YYEKEE (reference sequence). V shed 0 bases, J shed 2 bases, and the junction held 11 bases outside the gene matches. Here the CDR3 reads CASSLVGTGIGANYGYTF. CDR3 in DNA: TGTGCCAGCAGCTTGGTTGGGACAGGGATAGGTGCGAACTATGGCTACACCTTC.

The chain joins TRBV5-1 to TRBJ1-2, with TRBD1 as a possible D gene (5 bases). This CDR3 is built from 13 residues. The V and J ends lost 4 bases and 8 bases respectively, with 15 bases between them. CDR1 is SGHRS and CDR2 is YFSETQ in the germline V gene. CDR3 loop: CASSPGERRGYTF. DNA for the CDR3: TGCGCCAGCAGCCCGGGGGAACGGCGAGGCTACACCTTC.

The chain couples TRBV13 to TRBJ2-1; TRBD2 matches 11 bases. V lost 5 bases to trimming and J lost 8 bases; unmatched junction nucleotides: 14. Germline assignment: CDR1 PRHDT and CDR2 FYEKMQ (reference sequence). This CDR3 region has 17 residues. The CDR3 is CASSPRLAGQQTYEQFF. The CDR3 bases are TGTGCCAGCAGCCCAAGACTAGCGGGACAGCAAACCTATGAGCAGTTCTTC.

This sequence joins TRBV5-6 and TRBJ2-1; D not certain. V was trimmed by 1 base and J by 0 bases, leaving 17 bases between them. CDR1 and CDR2 from the germline V gene are SGHDT and YYEEEE. CDR3 length: 18 amino acids. The CDR3 loop reads CASSLYGVLPSSYNEQFF. CDR3 DNA sequence: TGTGCCAGCAGCTTGTATGGAGTCCTTCCTAGCTCCTACAATGAGCAGTTCTTC.

This clone was counted a single time. The identical CDR3 is also encoded by other nucleotide sequences in the sample. J is TRBJ1-1 and V is TRBV6-5; D gene ambiguous. The CDR3 covers 13 residues. With 6 bases removed from V and 1 base from J, the gap between germline ends came to 9 bases. Germline CDR1 reads MNHEY; CDR2 reads SVGAGI. The CDR3 protein is CASSPSGNTEAFF. CDR3 coding DNA: TGTGCCAGCAGCCCCAGTGGGAACACTGAAGCTTTCTTT.

The chain is built from TRBV15 and TRBJ1-4, with TRBD1 as a possible D gene (5 bases). The CDR3 is 14 amino acids. Between the trimmed V and J ends, which lost 6 bases and 0 bases, there was a span of 8 bases. The V gene's germline CDR1 is LNHNV and CDR2 YYDKDF (reference sequence). The CDR3 protein is CATRWGPTNEKLFF. CDR3 DNA sequence: TGTGCCACCAGGTGGGGCCCAACTAATGAAAAACTGTTTTTT.

Here the CDR3 DNA reads TGCGCCAGCAGCCAAGTCACGAGCAGCGGTTACAATGAGCAGTTCTTC. As protein: CASSQVTSSGYNEQFF. V gene TRBV4-1 combines with J gene TRBJ2-1; TRBD2 might be the D (5 bases). This CDR3 is 16 amino acids long. V was cut by 1 base and J by 4 bases, with 14 bases left in between. The germline gives CDR1 MGHRA, CDR2 YSYEKL.

V gene TRBV5-4 combines with J gene TRBJ2-2; 11 positions match TRBD2. This CDR3 has 15 amino acids. J was trimmed by 3 bases and V by 4 bases; bases with no gene match: 2. Germline-derived CDR1 and CDR2 are SGHNT and YYREEE (reference sequence). This chain's CDR3 is CASSAGLADTGELFF. The CDR3 DNA follows: TGTGCCAGCAGCGCGGGACTAGCGGACACCGGGGAGCTGTTTTTT.

The chain uses TRBV6-5 and TRBJ2-1, with D possibly matching TRBD2 (6 bases). Trimming took off 0 bases at V and 8 bases at J, with 14 bases between the two ends. The CDR3 is 15 amino acids. The germline gives CDR1 MNHEY, CDR2 SVGAGI. The CDR3 reads CASSYSTGVGDEQFF. The CDR3 coding sequence is TGTGCCAGCAGTTACTCGACGGGAGTGGGGGATGAGCAGTTCTTC.

This chain joins TRBV27 and TRBJ1-5, with TRBD1 matching over 8 bases. V trimming: 6 bases; J trimming: 1 base; junction bases outside the gene matches: 8. From germline, CDR1 is MNHEY and CDR2 SMNVEV (reference sequence). This CDR3 is 16 amino acids long. The chain's CDR3 is CASRLQGAGSNQPQHF. As DNA, the CDR3 is TGTGCCAGCAGGCTTCAGGGGGCCGGAAGCAATCAGCCCCAGCATTTT.

The chain combines TRBV27 with TRBJ1-2; 7 nucleotides match TRBD1. Germline assignment: CDR1 MNHEY and CDR2 SMNVEV (reference sequence). J was trimmed by 5 bases and V by 6 bases; bases with no gene match: 15. This CDR3 is built from 16 residues. The CDR3 loop is CASSRSGGTAYYGYTF. The CDR3 DNA sequence: TGTGCCAGCAGCCGCTCAGGGGGGACAGCGTATTATGGCTACACCTTC.

The V and J genes are TRBV28 and TRBJ1-3, with unresolved D. This CDR3 region has 15 residues. Germline loops: CDR1 MDHEN, CDR2 SYDVKM. V lost 3 bases and J lost 1, with 10 bases in between. CDR3 bases: TGTGCCAGCAGTTTTGTCCCCACTTCTGGAAACACCATATATTTT. It translates to CASSFVPTSGNTIYF.

The V and J genes are TRBV24-1 and TRBJ2-1; the D gene is possibly TRBD2 (6 bases). V gave up 5 bases and J gave up 8 bases, with 18 bases separating them. This CDR3 comprises 15 residues. Germline CDR1 and CDR2: KGHDR and SFDVKD. CDR3 sequence (DNA): TGTGCCACCAGTGGGCAGGGACTCCCCAGCGATGAGCAGTTCTTC. It specifies CATSGQGLPSDEQFF.

The chain joins TRBV12-3 or TRBV12-4 to TRBJ1-2; 9 nucleotides line up with TRBD1. Trimming cost V 6 bases and J 10 bases; bases outside gene matches: 6. The CDR3 loop spans 12 amino acids. For the CDR3, the DNA is TGTGCCAGCAGCCCAGGGACAGGGTACTACACCTTC. Protein product: CASSPGTGYYTF.